This entry concerns a single T cell receptor (beta chain). These data originate in a study of T cells expressing NK-cell markers. cDNA encoding TCR beta was synthesized via 5'RACE template switching incorporating UMIs. TCRdb processed the 5' RACE reads again and assigns one entry to each CDR3 protein, with no DNA. In all, the sample yields over 100,000 distinct CDR3 sequences. This receptor was identified in a woman between 18 and 69 years old in good health. Sequenced: blood T cells: a sorted CD56 or NKG2C T cell subset, CD4+ or CD8+ T cells, or bulk PBMC T cells (not recorded which).

This CDR3 reads CASSQTGGQETQYF. The V gene is TRBV7-9, the J gene TRBJ2-5; absent DNA, TCRdb's TRBD1 call cannot be checked. The CDR3 sequence is 14 residues long. Per the germline V gene, CDR1 is SEHNR and CDR2 is FQNEAQ (reference sequence).